One sample yielded the 24 T cell receptor beta chains listed below, sequenced in a study of CD8 T cells in Susac syndrome. About 0.45 to 1 ug RNA was reverse transcribed with random hexamers. In TCRdb, the immunoSEQ multiplex PCR reads were re-called with MiXCR into one record per CDR3 protein. This repertoire shows about 210,000 distinct CDR3 sequences, nearly 97% found once; its top ten account for 0.085% to 0.1%. The material sequenced was CD4+ T cells from PBMCs. Receptor source: a human donor with multiple sclerosis.

The chain joins TRBV9 to TRBJ2-6; perhaps TRBD2 as D (6 bases). Germline CDR1 is SGDLS and CDR2 is YYNGEE. The V end lost 0 bases, the J end lost 0 bases, and 16 bases lay between the germline ends. This CDR3 region has 19 residues. CDR3 sequence (DNA): TGTGCCAGCAGCGTAGGAATGGCCCCGGGGGACTCTGGGGCCAACGTCCTGACTTTC. Encoded protein: CASSVGMAPGDSGANVLTF.

V gene TRBV15 combines with J gene TRBJ2-3; TRBD2 is a possible D gene (5 bases). This CDR3 spans 16 amino acids. Germline V lookup: CDR1 LNHNV, CDR2 YYDKDF (reference sequence). V dropped 2 bases and J dropped 6 bases, with 18 bases sitting between them. The CDR3 DNA sequence: TGTGCCACCAGCAGACCCGGAGGCGCTCTGGAGGATACGCAGTATTTT. It codes for CATSRPGGALEDTQYF.

The V gene is TRBV29-1, the J gene TRBJ1-1; D gene uncertain. Germline V lookup: CDR1 SQVTM, CDR2 ANQGSEA. The CDR3 covers 12 residues. V was cut by 7 bases and J by 6 bases, with 15 bases left in between. The CDR3 loop reads CSGRRGSAEAFF. The CDR3 bases are TGCAGCGGCCGACGAGGTTCGGCTGAAGCTTTCTTT.

This sequence joins TRBV30 and TRBJ1-1; 7 bases line up with TRBD1. The V gene's germline CDR1 is GTSNPN and CDR2 SVGIG (reference sequence). The CDR3 consists of 12 residues. V lost 5 bases and J lost 5; bases outside the gene matches: 5. The CDR3 region is CAWGDRATEAFF. The CDR3 DNA reads TGTGCCTGGGGCGACAGGGCGACTGAAGCTTTCTTT.

V gene TRBV2 combines with J gene TRBJ2-7; D might be TRBD1 or TRBD2, each matching 5 bases. The CDR3 spans 13 residues. The ends were cut back, 8 bases at V and 7 bases at J, with 18 bases in the middle. The germline V gene has CDR1 SNHLY and CDR2 FYNNEI. The CDR3 is CASWQGAGGEQYF. CDR3 bases: TGTGCCAGCTGGCAGGGAGCTGGCGGTGAGCAGTACTTC.

This clonotype was seen once. J is TRBJ2-2 and V is TRBV3-1, with D unclear. V gave up 2 bases and J gave up 6 bases, with 10 bases separating them. CDR1 LGHDT and CDR2 YNNKEL come from the germline V gene (reference sequence). The CDR3 contains 14 residues. For the CDR3, the DNA is TGTGCCAGCAGCCAAAATCAGGCACCCGGGGAGCTGTTTTTT. Protein sequence: CASSQNQAPGELFF.

The rearrangement links TRBV19 to TRBJ1-5, with D uncertain. V was shortened by 5 bases and J by 4 bases, with 6 bases between the two germline ends. Germline V gives CDR1 LNHDA, CDR2 SQIVND (reference sequence). The CDR3 length is 12 residues. The CDR3 loop is CASSVPNQPQHF. The CDR3 DNA reads as TGTGCCAGTAGTGTACCTAATCAGCCCCAGCATTTT. Full variable domain (outside the CDR3, taken from reference TRBV19 and TRBJ1-5): DGGITQSPKYLFRKEGQNVTLSCEQNLNHDAMYWYRQDPGQGLRLIYYSQIVNDFQKGDIAEGYSVSREKKESFPLTVTSAQKNPTAFYLCASSVPNQPQHFGDGTRLSIL.

Only one count was recorded for this clonotype. This rearrangement joins TRBV12-3 or TRBV12-4 to TRBJ2-7; the match to TRBD1 covers 9 bases. V shed 6 bases, J shed 5 bases, and the junction held 14 bases outside the gene matches. CDR3 length equals 16 residues. The CDR3, as DNA: TGTGCCAGCAGCCCGGGACCGGGACAGGGTTTGCACGAGCAGTACTTC. Translating gives CASSPGPGQGLHEQYF.

The chain employs TRBV25-1 and TRBJ2-1; D possibly corresponds to TRBD1 (5 bases). The V and J ends lost 2 bases and 8 bases respectively, with 7 bases between them. Germline lookup yields CDR1 MGHDK and CDR2 SYGVNS. The CDR3 is made up of 12 amino acids. CDR3 bases: TGTGCCAGCAGTGAAGCCAGGGATGAGCAGTTCTTC. Protein: CASSEARDEQFF.

The gene calls are TRBV3-1 and TRBJ1-2; 7 bases are shared with TRBD1. V shed 3 bases and J 7 bases; nucleotides not matched to a gene: 5. CDR3 length: 13 amino acids. Germline assignment: CDR1 LGHDT and CDR2 YNNKEL (reference sequence). The CDR3 DNA follows: TGTGCCAGCAGCCAGGGAGGGGGCGGTGGCTACACCTTC. This sequence encodes CASSQGGGGGYTF. Variable domain in full (rest from reference TRBV3-1 and TRBJ1-2): DTAVSQTPKYLVTQMGNDKSIKCEQNLGHDTMYWYKQDSKKFLKIMFSYNNKELIINETVPNRFSPKSPDKAHLNLHINSLELGDSAVYFCASSQGGGGGYTFGSGTRLTVV.

This sequence joins TRBV20-1 and TRBJ2-5; 8 bases fit TRBD2. The trim removed 6 bases at V and 0 bases at J, leaving 3 bases unmatched. CDR3 length: 13 residues. The V gene's germline CDR1 is DFQATT and CDR2 SNEGSKA (reference sequence). The CDR3 sequence is CSARTSNQETQYF. DNA of the CDR3: TGCAGTGCGCGGACTAGCAACCAAGAGACCCAGTACTTC.

The chain links TRBV20-1 to TRBJ2-7; TRBD1 is a possible D gene (6 bases). CDR1 DFQATT and CDR2 SNEGSKA come from the germline V gene (reference sequence). This CDR3 comprises 15 residues. Deletions cut 4 bases from V and 0 bases from J, with 16 bases between. The CDR3 bases are TGCAGTGCTACTACAGGGATAACGAGCTCCTACGAGCAGTACTTC. It yields the protein CSATTGITSSYEQYF.

The chain is built from TRBV27 and TRBJ2-3, with 7 bases that match TRBD2. Per germline, CDR1 MNHEY and CDR2 SMNVEV (reference sequence). CDR3 length: 14 amino acids. V gave up 6 bases and J gave up 6 bases; unmatched junction bases: 9. The CDR3 loop is CASRGRDPSDTQYF. CDR3 DNA sequence: TGTGCCAGCAGAGGGAGGGACCCTAGTGATACGCAGTATTTT.

The chain is built from TRBV6-1 and TRBJ2-4, with D unresolved. This CDR3 region has 11 residues. CDR1 and CDR2 from the germline V gene are MNHNS and SASEGT. Trimming shortened V by 5 bases and J by 8 bases, and 7 bases separated the two germline ends. This chain's CDR3 is CASSTVDIQYF. The CDR3 bases are TGTGCCAGCAGTACCGTGGACATTCAGTACTTC.

This sequence joins TRBV3-1 and TRBJ1-2, with D possibly being TRBD1 (5 bases). Germline CDR1 and CDR2: LGHDT and YNNKEL (reference sequence). V was trimmed by 1 base and J by 0 bases, leaving 12 bases between them. The CDR3 consists of 16 residues. The CDR3: CASSQGIAGSNYGYTF. The CDR3 DNA follows: TGTGCCAGCAGCCAAGGGATTGCAGGGTCTAACTATGGCTACACCTTC.

The count of this clonotype is one. This chain connects TRBV5-6 to TRBJ2-3, with D unclear. The CDR3 extends over 12 amino acids. In germline, CDR1 is SGHDT, CDR2 YYEEEE. Between the trimmed V and J ends, which lost 4 bases and 6 bases, there was a span of 9 bases. The CDR3 protein is CASSRDRDTQYF. The DNA for the CDR3 is TGTGCCAGCAGCCGCGACCGGGATACGCAGTATTTT.

The chain is built from TRBV9 and TRBJ2-1; TRBD2 aligns across 8 bases. The CDR3 totals 16 residues. J lost 4 bases, V lost 4 bases, and 10 bases had no gene match. Germline lookup yields CDR1 SGDLS and CDR2 YYNGEE. The DNA for the CDR3 is TGTGCCAGCAGCCCTCGATCGGCGGGGGGATACAATGAGCAGTTCTTC. Translating gives CASSPRSAGGYNEQFF.

The V and J genes are TRBV7-9 and TRBJ2-7; 8 bases line up with TRBD1. The CDR3 extends over 14 amino acids. J lost 3 bases, V lost 4 bases, and 5 bases had no gene match. Looked up from germline, CDR1 is SEHNR and CDR2 is FQNEAQ (reference sequence). DNA for the CDR3: TGTGCCAGCAGCTCGGACAGGGTTATCTACGAGCAGTACTTC. Its protein is CASSSDRVIYEQYF. The full variable domain, rest sourced from reference TRBV7-9 and TRBJ2-7, is DTGVSQNPRHKITKRGQNVTFRCDPISEHNRLYWYRQTLGQGPEFLTYFQNEAQLEKSRLLSDRFSAERPKGSFSTLEIQRTEQGDSAMYLCASSSDRVIYEQYFGPGTRLTVT.

The chain links TRBV20-1 to TRBJ2-3, with D tentatively TRBD1 or TRBD2 (5 bases each). V shed 5 bases and J shed 4 bases, with 22 bases lying between them. CDR3 size: 16 residues. Germline values: CDR1 DFQATT, CDR2 SNEGSKA (reference sequence). This chain's CDR3 is CSAHFDRDAIPDTQYF. The CDR3 nucleotides read TGCAGTGCTCACTTTGACCGGGACGCCATCCCAGATACGCAGTATTTT.

CDR3 residues: CSVGKRQALGSIGELFF. The CDR3 bases are TGCAGCGTTGGCAAAAGACAGGCGTTGGGAAGTATCGGGGAGCTGTTTTTT. V usage is TRBV29-1 and J usage is TRBJ2-2; the D gene is possibly TRBD1 (6 bases). This CDR3 spans 17 amino acids. V was pared by 4 bases and J by 7 bases, with 25 bases between. Germline lookup yields CDR1 SQVTM and CDR2 ANQGSEA.

V is TRBV24-1 and J is TRBJ2-3; D is ambiguous. V lost 4 bases, J lost 6 bases, and 10 bases lay in between. The germline gives CDR1 KGHDR, CDR2 SFDVKD. This CDR3 comprises 13 residues. CDR3 loop: CATSEPPLDTQYF. Written as DNA, the CDR3 is TGTGCCACCAGTGAGCCACCTCTGGATACGCAGTATTTT.

This chain links TRBV15 with TRBJ1-1; no definite D call. Deletions cut 1 base from V and 4 bases from J, with 7 bases between. CDR1 is LNHNV and CDR2 is YYDKDF in the germline V gene (reference sequence). This CDR3 contains 13 residues. The CDR3 protein is CATSRGQVTEAFF. The CDR3 DNA is TGTGCCACCAGCAGAGGCCAGGTCACTGAAGCTTTCTTT.

As DNA, the CDR3 is TGCAGCGTTGAAGAGGGGTGGATGTCCCAGTACTTC. Translated: CSVEEGWMSQYF. This rearrangement joins TRBV29-1 to TRBJ2-5; D remains unclear. V lost 0 bases and J lost 9, with 11 bases in between. Germline lookup yields CDR1 SQVTM and CDR2 ANQGSEA. This CDR3 is 12 amino acids long.

The rearrangement joins TRBV9 to TRBJ2-3; possibly TRBD1 or TRBD2 for D (6 bases each). The germline V and J ends were trimmed by 5 bases and 1 base, with 14 bases remaining between them. The germline CDR1 and CDR2 sequences are SGDLS and YYNGEE. The CDR3 consists of 15 residues. CDR3 protein: CASSPSGARTDTQYF. CDR3 in DNA: TGTGCCAGCAGTCCCTCGGGGGCGCGCACAGATACGCAGTATTTT. The full variable domain, with the rest looked up from reference TRBV9 and TRBJ2-3, is DSGVTQTPKHLITATGQRVTLRCSPRSGDLSVYWYQQSLDQGLQFLIQYYNGEERAKGNILERFSAQQFPDLHSELNLSSLELGDSALYFCASSPSGARTDTQYFGPGTRLTVL.